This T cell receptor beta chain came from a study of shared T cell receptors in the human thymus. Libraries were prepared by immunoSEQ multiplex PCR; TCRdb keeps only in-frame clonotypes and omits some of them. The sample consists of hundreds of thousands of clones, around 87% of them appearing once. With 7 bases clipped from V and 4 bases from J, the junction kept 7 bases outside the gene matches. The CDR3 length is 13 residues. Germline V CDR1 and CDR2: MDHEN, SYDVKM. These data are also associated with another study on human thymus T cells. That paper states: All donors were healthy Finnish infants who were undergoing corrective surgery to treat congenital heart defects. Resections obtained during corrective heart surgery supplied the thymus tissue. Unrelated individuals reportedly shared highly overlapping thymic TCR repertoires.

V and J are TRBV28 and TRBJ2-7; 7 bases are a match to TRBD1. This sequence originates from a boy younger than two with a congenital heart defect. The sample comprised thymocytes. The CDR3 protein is CASKHEQGYEQYF. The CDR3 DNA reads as TGTGCCAGCAAACATGAACAGGGGTACGAGCAGTACTTC.